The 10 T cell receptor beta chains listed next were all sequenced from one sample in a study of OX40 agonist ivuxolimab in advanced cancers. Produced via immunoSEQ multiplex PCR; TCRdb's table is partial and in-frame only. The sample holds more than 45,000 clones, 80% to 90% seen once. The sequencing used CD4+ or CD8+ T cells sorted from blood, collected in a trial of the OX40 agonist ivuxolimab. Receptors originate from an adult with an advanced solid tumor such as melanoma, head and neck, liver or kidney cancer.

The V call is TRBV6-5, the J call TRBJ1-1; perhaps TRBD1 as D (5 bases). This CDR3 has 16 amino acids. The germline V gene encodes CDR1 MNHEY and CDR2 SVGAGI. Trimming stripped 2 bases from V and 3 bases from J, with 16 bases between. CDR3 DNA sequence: TGTGCCAGCAGTTACGGTCCCGGCAGGGTCGACACTGAAGCTTTCTTT. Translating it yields CASSYGPGRVDTEAFF.

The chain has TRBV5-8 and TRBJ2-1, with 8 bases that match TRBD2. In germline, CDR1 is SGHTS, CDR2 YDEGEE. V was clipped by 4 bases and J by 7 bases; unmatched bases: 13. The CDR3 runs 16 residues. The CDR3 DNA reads TGTGCCAGCAGCCTCCTTACTAGCGGAACACATAATGAGCAGTTCTTC. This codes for CASSLLTSGTHNEQFF.

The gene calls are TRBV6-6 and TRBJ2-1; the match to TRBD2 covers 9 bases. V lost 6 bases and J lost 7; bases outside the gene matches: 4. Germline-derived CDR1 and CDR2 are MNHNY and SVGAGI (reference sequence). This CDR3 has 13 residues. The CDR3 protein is CASSGTSPNEQFF. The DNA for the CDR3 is TGTGCCAGCAGCGGGACTAGCCCGAATGAGCAGTTCTTC.

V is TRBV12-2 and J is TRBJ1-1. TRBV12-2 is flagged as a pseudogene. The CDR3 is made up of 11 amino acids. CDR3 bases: TGTGCAAGTCGCTTAGTCTCTGAAGCTTTCTTT. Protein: CASRLVSEAFF.

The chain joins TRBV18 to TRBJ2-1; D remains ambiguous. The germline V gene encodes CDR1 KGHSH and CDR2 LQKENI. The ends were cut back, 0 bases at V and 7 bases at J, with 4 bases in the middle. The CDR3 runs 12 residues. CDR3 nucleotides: TGTGCCAGCTCACCACCGGGTAATGAGCAGTTCTTC. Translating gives CASSPPGNEQFF.

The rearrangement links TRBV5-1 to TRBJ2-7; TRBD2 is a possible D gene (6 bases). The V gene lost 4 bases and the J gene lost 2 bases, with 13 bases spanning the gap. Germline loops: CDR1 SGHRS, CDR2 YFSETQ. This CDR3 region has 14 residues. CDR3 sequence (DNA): TGCGCCAGCAGCCTCGGGGAGGTCCCCTACGAGCAGTACTTC. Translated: CASSLGEVPYEQYF.

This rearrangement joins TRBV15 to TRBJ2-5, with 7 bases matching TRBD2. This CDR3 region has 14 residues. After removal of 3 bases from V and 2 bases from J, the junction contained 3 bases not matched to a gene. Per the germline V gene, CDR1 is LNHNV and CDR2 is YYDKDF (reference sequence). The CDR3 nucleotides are TGTGCCACCAGCAGGGGAGGGCGGCAAGAGACCCAGTACTTC. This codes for CATSRGGRQETQYF. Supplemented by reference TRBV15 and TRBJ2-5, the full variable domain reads DAMVIQNPRYQVTQFGKPVTLSCSQTLNHNVMYWYQQKSSQAPKLLFHYYDKDFNNEADTPDNFQSRRPNTSFCFLDIRSPGLGDTAMYLCATSRGGRQETQYFGPGTRLLVL.

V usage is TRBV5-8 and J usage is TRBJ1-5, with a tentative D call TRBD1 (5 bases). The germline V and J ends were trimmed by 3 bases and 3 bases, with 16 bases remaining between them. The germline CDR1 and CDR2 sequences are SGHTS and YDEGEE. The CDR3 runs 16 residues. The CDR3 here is CASSSWGGSSNQPQHF. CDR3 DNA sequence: TGTGCCAGCAGCTCCTGGGGGGGGTCGTCCAATCAGCCCCAGCATTTT.

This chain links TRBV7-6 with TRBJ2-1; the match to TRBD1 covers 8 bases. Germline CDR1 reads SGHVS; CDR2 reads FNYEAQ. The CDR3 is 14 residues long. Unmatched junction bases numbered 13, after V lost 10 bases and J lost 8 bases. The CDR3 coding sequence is TGTGCCACCCAAGCCCGGACAGGGCCTTATGAGCAGTTCTTC. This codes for CATQARTGPYEQFF.

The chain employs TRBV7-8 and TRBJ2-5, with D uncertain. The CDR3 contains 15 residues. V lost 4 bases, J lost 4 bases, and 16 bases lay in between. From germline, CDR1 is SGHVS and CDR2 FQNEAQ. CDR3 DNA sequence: TGTGCCAGCAGCTCACCCCTGGGCTATTCAGAGACCCAGTACTTC. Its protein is CASSSPLGYSETQYF.